This T cell receptor beta chain was sequenced in a study of T cell repertoires in cytomegalovirus infection. This clonotype occurred many times. Each CDR3 protein is one row after TCRdb ran MiXCR on the reads. Of about 130,000 distinct CDR3 sequences detected, more than 7% appear once; the ten largest clones hold about 9.4%. This CDR3 spans 14 amino acids. The V and J ends lost 7 bases and 2 bases respectively, with 14 bases between them. Germline CDR1 reads MDHEN; CDR2 reads SYDVKM. The chain combines TRBV28 with TRBJ1-1, with a weak D call TRBD1 (5 bases). Sequenced: PBMCs. The clonotype originates from a human donor in good health (CMV status not recorded). Some clones in this sample may be carry-over from other donors' samples. DNA of the CDR3: TGTGCCAGCATAGTAGGGGCCCTCAACACTGAAGCTTTCTTT. Residues: CASIVGALNTEAFF.